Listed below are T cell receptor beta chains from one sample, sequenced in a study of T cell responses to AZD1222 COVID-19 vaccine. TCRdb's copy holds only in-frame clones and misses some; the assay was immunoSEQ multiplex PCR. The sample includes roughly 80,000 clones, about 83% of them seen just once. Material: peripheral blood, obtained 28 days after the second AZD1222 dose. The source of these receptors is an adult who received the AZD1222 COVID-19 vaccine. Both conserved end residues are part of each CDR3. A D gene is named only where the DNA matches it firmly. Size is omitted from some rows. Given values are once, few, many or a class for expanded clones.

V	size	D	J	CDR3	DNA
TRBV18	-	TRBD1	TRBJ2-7	CASSPPWQGDEQYF	TGTGCCAGCTCACCACCTTGGCAGGGGGACGAGCAGTACTTC
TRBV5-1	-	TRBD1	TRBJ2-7	CASSSGTGVVEQYF	TGCGCCAGCAGCTCAGGGACAGGAGTTGTCGAGCAGTACTTC
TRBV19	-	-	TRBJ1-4	CASRYRAVGEKLFF	TGTGCCAGTAGATACAGGGCGGTAGGTGAAAAACTGTTTTTT
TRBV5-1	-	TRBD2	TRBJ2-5	CASGPPAGEIETQYF	TGCGCCAGCGGTCCCCCCGCGGGGGAGATAGAGACCCAGTACTTC
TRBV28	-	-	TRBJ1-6	CASSPTRVGSPLHF	TGTGCCAGCAGTCCCACAAGGGTGGGATCACCCCTCCACTTT
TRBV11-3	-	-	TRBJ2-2	CASSAGQPGELFF	TGTGCCAGCAGCGCGGGACAGCCCGGGGAGCTGTTTTTT
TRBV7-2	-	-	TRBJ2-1	CASSLRRNPIGNEQFF	TGTGCCAGCAGCTTACGGCGGAATCCAATCGGGAATGAGCAGTTCTTC
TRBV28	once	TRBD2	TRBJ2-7	CASETGASGSYEQYF	TGTGCCAGCGAAACGGGGGCTAGCGGGTCCTACGAGCAGTACTTC
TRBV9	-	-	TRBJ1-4	CASSLWGRINEKLFF	TGTGCCAGCAGCCTCTGGGGGAGGATTAATGAAAAACTGTTTTTT
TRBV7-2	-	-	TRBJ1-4	CASSQSGSATNEKLFF	TGTGCCAGCAGCCAGTCGGGGTCTGCAACTAATGAAAAACTGTTTTTT
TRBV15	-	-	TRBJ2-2	CATSRGKAGNTGELFF	TGTGCCACCAGCAGAGGGAAGGCAGGGAACACCGGGGAGCTGTTTTTT
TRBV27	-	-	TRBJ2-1	CASSSARSNEQFF	TGTGCCAGCAGTTCAGCCCGAAGCAATGAGCAGTTCTTC
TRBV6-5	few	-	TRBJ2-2	CASSYGATANTGELFF	TGTGCCAGCAGTTATGGTGCGACAGCGAACACCGGGGAGCTGTTTTTT
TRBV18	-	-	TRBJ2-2	CASSPPVSRNTGELFF	TGTGCCAGCTCACCACCCGTCTCCCGGAACACCGGGGAGCTGTTTTTT